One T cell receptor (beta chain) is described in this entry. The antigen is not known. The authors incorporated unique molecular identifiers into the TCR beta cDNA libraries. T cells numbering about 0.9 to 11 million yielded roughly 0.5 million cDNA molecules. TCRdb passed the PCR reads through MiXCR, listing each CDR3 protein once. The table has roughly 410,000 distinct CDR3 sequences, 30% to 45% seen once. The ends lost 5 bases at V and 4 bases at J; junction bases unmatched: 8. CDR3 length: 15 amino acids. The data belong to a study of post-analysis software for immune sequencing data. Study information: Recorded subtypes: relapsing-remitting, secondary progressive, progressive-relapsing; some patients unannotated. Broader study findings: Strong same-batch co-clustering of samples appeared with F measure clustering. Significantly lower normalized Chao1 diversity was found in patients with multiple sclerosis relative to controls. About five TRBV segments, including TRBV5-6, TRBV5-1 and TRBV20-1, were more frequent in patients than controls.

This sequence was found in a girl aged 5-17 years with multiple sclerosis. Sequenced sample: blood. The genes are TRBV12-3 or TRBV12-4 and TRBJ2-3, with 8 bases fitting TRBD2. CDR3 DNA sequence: TGTGCCAGCAGTACCCCGGGGGGGAGAGCAGATACGCAGTATTTT. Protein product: CASSTPGGRADTQYF.